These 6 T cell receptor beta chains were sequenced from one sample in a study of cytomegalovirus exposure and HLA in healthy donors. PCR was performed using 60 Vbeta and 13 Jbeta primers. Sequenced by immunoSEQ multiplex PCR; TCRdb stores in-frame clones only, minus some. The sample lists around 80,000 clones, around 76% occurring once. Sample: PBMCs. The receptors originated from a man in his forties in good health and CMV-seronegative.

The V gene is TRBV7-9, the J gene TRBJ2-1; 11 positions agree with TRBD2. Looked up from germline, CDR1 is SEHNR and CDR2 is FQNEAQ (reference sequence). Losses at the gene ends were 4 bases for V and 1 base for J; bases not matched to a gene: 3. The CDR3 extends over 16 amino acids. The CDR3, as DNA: TGTGCCAGCAGCTCCTCTAGCGGGAGGTCCTACAATGAGCAGTTCTTC. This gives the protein CASSSSSGRSYNEQFF.

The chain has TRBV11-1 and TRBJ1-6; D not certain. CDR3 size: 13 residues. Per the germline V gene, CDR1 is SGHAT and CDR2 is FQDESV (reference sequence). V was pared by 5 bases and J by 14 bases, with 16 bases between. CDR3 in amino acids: CASSAETGRTLHF. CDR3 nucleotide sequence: TGTGCCAGCAGCGCCGAGACGGGTCGAACCCTCCACTTT.

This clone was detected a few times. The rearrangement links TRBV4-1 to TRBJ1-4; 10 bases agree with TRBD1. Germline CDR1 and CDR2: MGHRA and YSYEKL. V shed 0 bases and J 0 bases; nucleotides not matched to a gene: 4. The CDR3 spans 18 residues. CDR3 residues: CASSQDRQGASTNEKLFF. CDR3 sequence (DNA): TGCGCCAGCAGCCAAGATCGACAGGGGGCATCAACTAATGAAAAACTGTTTTTT.

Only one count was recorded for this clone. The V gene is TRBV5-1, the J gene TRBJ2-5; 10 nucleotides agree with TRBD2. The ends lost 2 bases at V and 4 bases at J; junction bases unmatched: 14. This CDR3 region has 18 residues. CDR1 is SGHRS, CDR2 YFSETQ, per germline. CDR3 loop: CASSFDALLAGDGETQYF. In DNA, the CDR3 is TGCGCCAGCAGCTTTGACGCCCTCCTAGCGGGAGATGGAGAGACCCAGTACTTC.

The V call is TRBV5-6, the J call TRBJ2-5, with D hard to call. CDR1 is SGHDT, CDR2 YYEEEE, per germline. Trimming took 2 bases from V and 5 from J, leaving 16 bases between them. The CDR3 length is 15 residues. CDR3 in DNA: TGTGCCAGCAGCTTTAACGGTCTCTTCGGGGAGACCCAGTACTTC. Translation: CASSFNGLFGETQYF.

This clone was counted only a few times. CDR3 in DNA: TGTGCCAGTAGTATAGATCACGGAGTGGGTCAGCCCCAGCATTTT. It yields the protein CASSIDHGVGQPQHF. The genes are TRBV19 and TRBJ1-5; D unresolved. V was trimmed by 0 bases and J by 6 bases, leaving 12 bases between them. The CDR3 length is 15 residues. Germline V gene data show CDR1 as LNHDA and CDR2 as SQIVND (reference sequence). The full variable domain, its missing parts supplied by reference TRBV19 and TRBJ1-5, is DGGITQSPKYLFRKEGQNVTLSCEQNLNHDAMYWYRQDPGQGLRLIYYSQIVNDFQKGDIAEGYSVSREKKESFPLTVTSAQKNPTAFYLCASSIDHGVGQPQHFGDGTRLSIL.